The entry that follows covers one TCR beta chain sequence. Its antigen is not identified. The data belong to a study of shared clonotypes between healthy human individuals. General study results and limits: The study generally estimated greater richness for naive than memory subsets. Generation probability values for non-shared clonotypes were lower than those for clonotypes shared by all four donors.

The CDR3 contains 16 residues. The germline V gene encodes CDR1 SGDLS and CDR2 YYNGEE. J lost 2 bases, V lost 2 bases, and 9 bases had no gene match. Each PCR replicate from the sorted subsets contained about 200 ng DNA, which is tens of thousands of T cell genomes. Profiling relied on immunoSEQ multiplex PCR, and the TCRdb table lists in-frame clones only, not all of them. In the table there are about 2 million clones, 85% to 95% of which are singletons. Sequencing used naive CD4+ T cells sorted from blood. The sample's subset: CD45RA+ positively selected. The clonotype originates from a young man in good health. The V gene is TRBV9, the J gene TRBJ2-7; 8 bases map to TRBD1. This chain's CDR3 is CASSVSVGQGAYEQYF. CDR3 sequence (DNA): TGTGCCAGCAGCGTCTCCGTAGGACAGGGCGCCTACGAGCAGTACTTC.